This T cell receptor beta chain was observed in a study of T cell changes during pregnancy in multiple sclerosis. The assay was immunoSEQ multiplex PCR, and TCRdb's table has in-frame clones only and misses some. The sample records about 36,000 clones, approximately 90% being singletons. With 6 bases clipped from V and 1 base from J, the junction kept 5 bases outside the gene matches. The germline V gene encodes CDR1 SNHLY and CDR2 FYNNEI. The CDR3 covers 14 residues. This sequence originates from a female donor with multiple sclerosis, enrolled in a pregnancy study. V and J are TRBV2 and TRBJ1-1; 7 nucleotides agree with TRBD1. The sequencing used CD4+ T cells from peripheral blood mononuclear cells, collected in the first trimester of pregnancy. CDR3 sequence reads: CASSNRGGNTEAFF. The CDR3 DNA follows: TGTGCCAGCAGCAACAGGGGTGGGAACACTGAAGCTTTCTTT.